The 15 T cell receptor beta chains given below trace back to one sample, sequenced in a study of glioma-infiltrating T cells after dendritic cell vaccination. Some clones are missing from TCRdb's copy, which holds only in-frame ones; the method was immunoSEQ multiplex PCR. The table lists about 82,000 clones, around nine tenths of them singletons, with 3% to 3.5% in the top ten. This specimen was blood, taken before dendritic cell vaccination. These TCRs come from a human donor with glioblastoma.

The chain uses TRBV6-5 and TRBJ1-5, with 9 positions matching TRBD1. J was trimmed by 4 bases and V by 5 bases; bases with no gene match: 6. Germline V gene data show CDR1 as MNHEY and CDR2 as SVGAGI. This CDR3 has 15 residues. CDR3 coding DNA: TGTGCCAGCAGTGCCGGGACAGGGATTAATCAGCCCCAGCATTTT. This sequence encodes CASSAGTGINQPQHF.

The chain is built from TRBV15 and TRBJ2-5; 10 bases agree with TRBD2. This CDR3 has 13 residues. The junction had 3 bases not matched to a gene; V was cut back by 6 bases and J by 5 bases. Germline V gene data show CDR1 as LNHNV and CDR2 as YYDKDF (reference sequence). CDR3 sequence (DNA): TGTGCCACCAGAGCGGGGGGGCTGGAGACCCAGTACTTC. This encodes CATRAGGLETQYF. The full variable domain, completed using reference TRBV15 and TRBJ2-5, is DAMVIQNPRYQVTQFGKPVTLSCSQTLNHNVMYWYQQKSSQAPKLLFHYYDKDFNNEADTPDNFQSRRPNTSFCFLDIRSPGLGDTAMYLCATRAGGLETQYFGPGTRLLVL.

The rearrangement uses TRBV9 and TRBJ2-2; D possibly corresponds to TRBD2 (6 bases). V lost 1 base, J lost 7 bases, and 11 bases lay in between. This CDR3 region has 14 residues. CDR1 and CDR2 (germline): SGDLS, YYNGEE. The CDR3 here is CASSVTSSVGELFF. The CDR3 DNA follows: TGTGCCAGCAGCGTAACTAGCTCGGTCGGGGAGCTGTTTTTT.

This chain connects TRBV6-6 to TRBJ2-4; D gene ambiguous. The CDR3 totals 16 residues. The ends were cut back, 5 bases at V and 6 bases at J, with 20 bases in the middle. CDR1 is MNHNY, CDR2 SVGAGI, per germline (reference sequence). In DNA, the CDR3 is TGTGCCAGCAGTGCTACCGGGTCCCCTGTAGGAAACATTCAGTACTTC. It translates to CASSATGSPVGNIQYF.

CDR3 in amino acids: CASSPTGGAGGYTF. The CDR3 DNA sequence: TGTGCCAGCAGCCCAACAGGGGGCGCGGGTGGCTACACCTTC. The J gene is TRBJ1-2, the V gene TRBV7-2; 9 nucleotides agree with TRBD1. V lost 5 bases and J lost 7; bases outside the gene matches: 8. Germline CDR1 and CDR2: SGHTA and FQGNSA. This CDR3 is built from 14 residues.

This clone was observed a few times. This chain uses TRBV10-3 with TRBJ2-3; TRBD2 aligns across 10 bases. Losses at the gene ends were 8 bases for V and 2 bases for J; bases not matched to a gene: 10. Looked up from germline, CDR1 is ENHRY and CDR2 is SYGVKD. CDR3 size: 16 residues. The CDR3: CAISGRAGGITDTQYF. CDR3 bases: TGTGCCATCTCGGGAAGAGCGGGGGGGATCACAGATACGCAGTATTTT.

The chain recombines TRBV2 with TRBJ1-2; possibly TRBD1 for D (5 bases). The V gene's germline CDR1 is SNHLY and CDR2 FYNNEI. The ends were cut back, 7 bases at V and 2 bases at J, with 17 bases in the middle. The CDR3 runs 15 residues. The CDR3 DNA sequence: TGTGCCAGCATCAGACCCGACAGCTACAACTATGGCTACACCTTC. It yields the protein CASIRPDSYNYGYTF.

Comments on this clone: The junction shows a germline mismatch at one end, possibly a read error. This sample includes further DNA sequences coding for the same CDR3. The chain is built from TRBV5-4 and TRBJ2-1, with a tentative D call TRBD1 (7 bases). This CDR3 contains 12 residues. The germline V gene has CDR1 SGHNT and CDR2 YYREEE (reference sequence). The CDR3 DNA reads TGTGCTAGCAGCTTGGGGGGACAGGAGCAGTTCTTC. Translating gives CASSLGGQEQFF.

This chain links TRBV5-1 with TRBJ2-5; D is ambiguous. CDR3 size: 14 residues. Per germline, CDR1 SGHRS and CDR2 YFSETQ. The V gene lost 3 bases and the J gene lost 4 bases, with 13 bases spanning the gap. DNA of the CDR3: TGCGCCAGCAGCTCTGGCTCTTCCCCAGAGACCCAGTACTTC. Amino acid sequence: CASSSGSSPETQYF.

This clone was counted a single time. This sequence joins TRBV5-6 and TRBJ2-7; D may be TRBD1 (6 bases). Trimming cost V 0 bases and J 6 bases, with 13 bases left between them. This CDR3 contains 14 residues. The germline V gene encodes CDR1 SGHDT and CDR2 YYEEEE. CDR3 sequence reads: CASSLDRERGEQYF. The CDR3, as DNA: TGTGCCAGCAGCTTGGACAGGGAAAGGGGCGAGCAGTACTTC.

This clone has a single count. The chain recombines TRBV6-5 with TRBJ2-7, with D possibly TRBD1 on 6 matching bases. Germline assignment: CDR1 MNHEY and CDR2 SVGAGI. This CDR3 contains 16 residues. V lost 4 bases and J lost 1, with 17 bases in between. The CDR3: CASSSYSGHQSYEQYF. CDR3 DNA sequence: TGTGCCAGCAGTTCCTACTCGGGACACCAATCCTACGAGCAGTACTTC.

This chain links TRBV19 with TRBJ2-2; 8 nucleotides line up with TRBD1. Germline V gene sequence: CDR1 LNHDA, CDR2 SQIVND (reference sequence). The CDR3 runs to 17 residues. The V and J ends lost 4 bases and 2 bases, in that order; junction bases with no gene match: 9. In DNA form, the CDR3 reads TGTGCCAGTAGTACCGGACAGGGAGGACGTAACACCGGGGAGCTGTTTTTT. Its translation is CASSTGQGGRNTGELFF.

This chain connects TRBV5-8 to TRBJ1-3; D call uncertain. Germline V gives CDR1 SGHTS, CDR2 YDEGEE. There are 15 residues in the CDR3. V was pared by 1 base and J by 1 base, with 9 bases between. The CDR3: CASSLNPVSGNTIYF. The CDR3, as DNA: TGTGCCAGCAGCTTGAATCCAGTATCTGGAAACACCATATATTTT.

The chain has TRBV30 and TRBJ1-1, with TRBD1 identical over 8 bases. CDR3 size: 14 residues. Germline lookup yields CDR1 GTSNPN and CDR2 SVGIG (reference sequence). Trimming removed 3 bases from V and 7 bases from J; junction bases left unmatched: 10. The CDR3 region has the DNA TGTGCCTGGAGACTCGGGACAGGAACGAGTGAAGCTTTCTTT. This encodes CAWRLGTGTSEAFF. Drawing the rest from reference TRBV30 and TRBJ1-1, the complete variable domain is SQTIHQWPATLVQPVGSPLSLECTVEGTSNPNLYWYRQAAGRGLQLLFYSVGIGQISSEVPQNLSASRPQDRQFILSSKKLLLSDSGFYLCAWRLGTGTSEAFFGQGTRLTVV.

In its sample, this clone was seen once. The chain is built from TRBV6-1 and TRBJ2-4; D remains unclear. V lost 6 bases to trimming and J lost 0 bases, with 9 bases between them. The CDR3 has 14 amino acids. CDR1 and CDR2 (germline): MNHNS, SASEGT. The CDR3 is CASRELLAKNIQYF. The CDR3 DNA reads TGTGCCAGCAGGGAGCTATTAGCCAAAAACATTCAGTACTTC.